The 32 T cell receptor beta chains listed next were all sequenced from one sample in a study of spatial heterogeneity in lung cancer (dated 2019 in TCRdb). What the study reported, not specific to this receptor: The tumor nonsynonymous mutation count correlated with the number of expanded alpha and beta TCRs within the tumor.

The time point tag for this specimen amounts to: sample taken at primary tumor resection. Library method: 5' RACE. TCRdb lists the instrument as NextSeq 500. TCRdb reworked the public reads: Q25 trimming with fastp, MiXCR clone assembly, productive beta chains retained. One record per CDR3 amino acid sequence lists the most common genes and DNA. This sample comprises roughly 17,000 distinct CDR3 sequences, approximately 6.3% of them detected only once. The leading ten clones occupy 5.5% to 8% of the sample. No antigen has been identified for these receptors. Source: lung tumor tissue, taken at surgery. The receptors originated from a male donor with early-stage non-small cell lung cancer.

The chain is built from TRBV6-2 or TRBV6-3 and TRBJ2-1, with 14 bases aligning to TRBD2. There are 17 residues in the CDR3. The junction had 9 bases not matched to a gene; V was cut back by 4 bases and J by 7 bases. The germline CDR1 and CDR2 sequences are MNHEY and SVGEGT. For the CDR3, the DNA is TGTGCCAGCAGTTCCGGGACTAGCGGGGGTGCGTGGAATGAGCAGTTCTTC. Translated, it gives CASSSGTSGGAWNEQFF.

A few counts support this clonotype. The chain links TRBV15 to TRBJ2-7; 7 bases fit TRBD1. Germline-derived CDR1 and CDR2 are LNHNV and YYDKDF (reference sequence). V lost 0 bases and J lost 4; bases outside the gene matches: 9. CDR3 length equals 16 residues. The chain's CDR3 is CATSRDGYRGSYEQYF. The CDR3 nucleotides read TGTGCCACCAGCAGAGATGGGTACAGGGGATCTTACGAGCAGTACTTC.

The J gene is TRBJ1-3, the V gene TRBV18, with D possibly matching TRBD1 (6 bases). Germline assignment: CDR1 KGHSH and CDR2 LQKENI. This CDR3 comprises 16 residues. V dropped 6 bases and J dropped 0 bases, with 15 bases sitting between them. The CDR3 protein is CASSPNQDSSGNTIYF. The CDR3 coding sequence is TGTGCCAGCTCTCCGAACCAGGACAGCTCTGGAAACACCATATATTTT.

V is TRBV7-3 and J is TRBJ1-3; D is uncertain. Germline V gives CDR1 SGHTA, CDR2 FQGTGA. The CDR3 totals 13 residues. With 5 bases removed from V and 3 bases from J, the gap between germline ends came to 8 bases. CDR3 protein: CASSPKGGNTIYF. The DNA of the CDR3 is TGTGCCAGCAGCCCAAAGGGTGGAAACACCATATATTTT.

V usage is TRBV5-4 and J usage is TRBJ2-5; 11 bases agree with TRBD2. Trimming removed 6 bases from V and 1 base from J; junction bases left unmatched: 5. The germline V gene has CDR1 SGHNT and CDR2 YYREEE (reference sequence). This CDR3 contains 15 residues. As DNA, the CDR3 is TGTGCCAGCACACTAGCGGGGGCCTCCCAAGAGACCCAGTACTTC. Its translation: CASTLAGASQETQYF.

This clonotype was detected many times. The V and J genes are TRBV7-8 and TRBJ2-6, with D unclear. Trimming stripped 1 base from V and 0 bases from J, with 7 bases between. The CDR3 sequence is 16 residues long. In germline, CDR1 is SGHVS, CDR2 FQNEAQ. CDR3 loop: CASSLVLGSGANVLTF. The CDR3 DNA follows: TGTGCCAGCAGCTTAGTTTTGGGCTCTGGGGCCAACGTCCTGACTTTC.

This clonotype was counted only a few times. CDR3 loop: CASSLGVLYEQYF. CDR3 nucleotide sequence: TGTGCCAGCAGCTTGGGGGTCCTCTACGAGCAGTACTTC. The chain combines TRBV5-6 with TRBJ2-7; D is unresolved. Trimming took off 0 bases at V and 3 bases at J, with 7 bases between the two ends. The CDR3 totals 13 residues. The germline V gene encodes CDR1 SGHDT and CDR2 YYEEEE. Full variable domain (missing parts from reference TRBV5-6 and TRBJ2-7): DAGVTQSPTHLIKTRGQQVTLRCSPKSGHDTVSWYQQALGQGPQFIFQYYEEEERQRGNFPDRFSGHQFPNYSSELNVNALLLGDSALYLCASSLGVLYEQYFGPGTRLTVT.

This clonotype was found many times. The V and J genes are TRBV6-5 and TRBJ2-3; D is unresolved. The CDR3 runs 12 residues. Germline CDR1 and CDR2: MNHEY and SVGAGI. V lost 10 bases and J 0 bases, leaving 8 bases between the germline ends. The DNA of the CDR3 is TGTGCCACTAGGATCAGCACAGATACGCAGTATTTT. This codes for CATRISTDTQYF.

This clonotype was seen repeatedly, ten times or more. The gene calls are TRBV6-6 and TRBJ1-5, with D unresolved. This CDR3 region has 17 residues. The V end lost 6 bases, the J end lost 0 bases, and 18 bases lay between the germline ends. Germline CDR1 MNHNY, CDR2 SVGAGI (reference sequence). The CDR3 protein is CASSLSRGEGSNQPQHF. For the CDR3, the DNA is TGTGCCAGCAGCCTATCGAGAGGTGAAGGTAGCAATCAGCCCCAGCATTTT.

This clonotype was observed many times. The gene calls are TRBV7-9 and TRBJ2-7, with a possible D match to TRBD2 (5 bases). V gave up 8 bases and J gave up 3 bases, with 8 bases separating them. The CDR3 runs to 11 residues. Germline-derived CDR1 and CDR2 are SEHNR and FQNEAQ (reference sequence). CDR3 sequence reads: CASASGYEQYF. The CDR3 DNA is TGTGCCAGCGCAAGCGGCTACGAGCAGTACTTC.

This clonotype was picked up many times. The V call is TRBV10-3, the J call TRBJ2-7; the match to TRBD1 covers 9 bases. Per germline, CDR1 ENHRY and CDR2 SYGVKD. This CDR3 is 14 amino acids long. V lost 7 bases to trimming and J lost 5 bases; unmatched junction nucleotides: 9. The CDR3 loop reads CAINPGQGTNEQYF. The DNA for the CDR3 is TGTGCCATCAACCCGGGACAGGGAACCAACGAGCAGTACTTC.

The V gene is TRBV4-3, the J gene TRBJ1-3; a possible D gene is TRBD1 (5 bases). V lost 4 bases and J 0 bases, leaving 16 bases between the germline ends. Per germline, CDR1 LGHNA and CDR2 YSLEER. This CDR3 region has 17 residues. DNA for the CDR3: TGCGCCAGCAGCCGAGATGTCCCGGGGGGCTCTGGAAACACCATATATTTT. As protein: CASSRDVPGGSGNTIYF.

The table lists this clonotype with many counts. The chain has TRBV7-8 and TRBJ1-5; 7 bases agree with TRBD1. This CDR3 is built from 15 residues. Per germline, CDR1 SGHVS and CDR2 FQNEAQ. After removal of 5 bases from V and 2 bases from J, the junction contained 6 bases not matched to a gene. The CDR3 nucleotides read TGTGCCAGCAGCCTAGGACAGGTCGGCAATCAGCCCCAGCATTTT. This sequence encodes CASSLGQVGNQPQHF.

This clonotype was found many times. The J gene is TRBJ2-7, the V gene TRBV7-8; no definite D call. V lost 5 bases and J lost 0, with 14 bases in between. The CDR3 runs 15 residues. The germline V gene has CDR1 SGHVS and CDR2 FQNEAQ. The CDR3 DNA follows: TGTGCCAGCAGCCCCAATGAAGTGAGCTCCTACGAGCAGTACTTC. Translated, it gives CASSPNEVSSYEQYF.

This clonotype was seen many times. This rearrangement joins TRBV7-3 to TRBJ2-2; TRBD2 agrees at 8 bases. The V and J ends lost 1 base and 7 bases, in that order; junction bases with no gene match: 2. The CDR3 contains 14 residues. Germline values: CDR1 SGHTA, CDR2 FQGTGA. The CDR3 DNA is TGTGCCAGCAGCTTAAGTCTAGCGGGCGGGGAGCTGTTTTTT. It encodes CASSLSLAGGELFF.

This clonotype was counted ten times or more. The CDR3 DNA reads as TGTGCCAGCAGCCAACCGGACAGGGAGGATAATGAGCAGTTCTTC. Protein: CASSQPDREDNEQFF. The chain is built from TRBV4-2 and TRBJ2-1, with TRBD1 identical over 8 bases. Germline loops: CDR1 LGHNA, CDR2 YNFKEQ. This CDR3 comprises 15 residues. The J segment lost 7 bases and the V segment lost 2 bases, leaving 7 bases of the junction unmatched.

This clonotype was seen repeatedly, ten times or more. The chain recombines TRBV7-2 with TRBJ2-4, with D perhaps TRBD1 (5 bases). Trimming cost V 7 bases and J 5 bases, with 18 bases left between them. The CDR3 is 15 residues long. Germline loops: CDR1 SGHTA, CDR2 FQGNSA. The CDR3 here is CASTPGHTGQNIQYF. CDR3 DNA sequence: TGTGCCAGCACCCCAGGACATACCGGCCAAAACATTCAGTACTTC.

This rearrangement joins TRBV20-1 to TRBJ2-7; TRBD2 matches 10 bases. Germline values: CDR1 DFQATT, CDR2 SNEGSKA (reference sequence). The ends lost 6 bases at V and 6 bases at J; junction bases unmatched: 17. The CDR3 loop spans 16 amino acids. DNA of the CDR3: TGCAGTGCCCCAAAAGGGGGGCGCGAGCGGGAGGGCGAGCAGTACTTC. Its protein product is CSAPKGGREREGEQYF.

About this clonotype: Given a much more abundant clone one base away, this may be a read error. The chain links TRBV28 to TRBJ1-2, with D possibly TRBD1 on 6 matching bases. Germline CDR1 MDHEN, CDR2 SYDVKM. CDR3 length equals 11 residues. CDR3 in amino acids: CTNGTPRGYTF. For the CDR3, the DNA is TGTACCAACGGGACACCGCGCGGCTACACCTTC.

This clonotype showed up many times. The gene calls are TRBV14 and TRBJ2-6, with D hard to call. With 3 bases removed from V and 4 bases from J, the gap between germline ends came to 7 bases. Germline CDR1 reads SGHDN; CDR2 reads FVKESK. The CDR3 contains 14 residues. The chain's CDR3 is CASSQTVGANVLTF. CDR3 DNA sequence: TGTGCCAGCAGCCAGACGGTGGGGGCCAACGTCCTGACTTTC.

This clonotype turned up a few times. The CDR3 loop is CATSDFPGRTDTQYF. The CDR3 bases are TGTGCCACCAGTGATTTCCCAGGTCGCACAGATACGCAGTATTTT. This chain links TRBV24-1 with TRBJ2-3; D is unresolved. V lost 1 base and J 1 base, leaving 8 bases between the germline ends. CDR3 length: 15 residues. CDR1 and CDR2 (germline): KGHDR, SFDVKD.

This clonotype was recorded many times. The V gene is TRBV28, the J gene TRBJ2-2; TRBD1 matches 7 bases. Germline V gene data show CDR1 as MDHEN and CDR2 as SYDVKM. Trimming removed 4 bases from V and 5 bases from J; junction bases left unmatched: 13. The CDR3 runs 17 residues. The CDR3 sequence is CASSSPDRVVITGELFF. CDR3 coding DNA: TGTGCCAGCAGTTCTCCCGACAGGGTTGTCATAACCGGGGAGCTGTTTTTT.

This clonotype was seen many times. The V gene is TRBV29-1, the J gene TRBJ2-5, with D unresolved. Germline assignment: CDR1 SQVTM and CDR2 ANQGSEA. V was pared by 3 bases and J by 3 bases, with 14 bases between. The CDR3 is 14 residues long. This chain's CDR3 is CSVEVQEKKETQYF. The CDR3 DNA is TGCAGCGTTGAGGTTCAGGAGAAAAAAGAGACCCAGTACTTC.

Judged by abundance, this clonotype is medium-sized. The chain links TRBV5-6 to TRBJ2-2; the match to TRBD1 covers 11 bases. The length of the CDR3 is 15 residues. With 2 bases clipped from V and 5 bases from J, the junction kept 2 bases outside the gene matches. CDR1 is SGHDT and CDR2 is YYEEEE in the germline V gene. In DNA, the CDR3 is TGTGCCAGCAGCTTTTGGGACAGGGGGACCGGGGAGCTGTTTTTT. Amino acid sequence: CASSFWDRGTGELFF.

The chain employs TRBV5-1 and TRBJ2-2; either TRBD1 or TRBD2 may supply D (5 bases each). CDR3 length equals 13 residues. V lost 4 bases to trimming and J lost 2 bases, with 6 bases between them. The germline gives CDR1 SGHRS, CDR2 YFSETQ. CDR3 amino acids: CASSRDNTGELFF. Written as DNA, the CDR3 is TGCGCCAGCAGCCGGGACAACACCGGGGAGCTGTTTTTT.

In this sample, this clonotype turned up many times. The rearrangement links TRBV11-2 to TRBJ2-2; D is unresolved. The germline V and J ends were trimmed by 3 bases and 10 bases, with 9 bases remaining between them. Germline CDR1 SGHAT, CDR2 FQNNGV. The CDR3 covers 12 residues. The DNA of the CDR3 is TGTGCCAGCAGCTTCGGAAGACTGGAGCTGTTTTTT. Translating gives CASSFGRLELFF.

The J gene is TRBJ1-2, the V gene TRBV20-1; D may be TRBD1 (5 bases). Trimming removed 5 bases from V and 6 bases from J, with 10 bases in between. The CDR3 is 11 residues long. The germline CDR1 and CDR2 sequences are DFQATT and SNEGSKA (reference sequence). This chain's CDR3 is CSAGGTDGYTF. DNA for the CDR3: TGCAGTGCTGGGGGGACGGATGGCTACACCTTC.

This clonotype was counted at least ten times. This chain uses TRBV9 with TRBJ2-3; perhaps TRBD1 as D (6 bases). Trimming pared 3 bases from V and 2 bases from J, leaving 7 bases between. CDR3 size: 13 residues. Germline CDR1 and CDR2: SGDLS and YYNGEE. CDR3 in amino acids: CASSGGPTDTQYF. CDR3 nucleotide sequence: TGTGCCAGCAGCGGGGGGCCCACAGATACGCAGTATTTT.

This clonotype is medium-sized in the sample. This chain connects TRBV2 to TRBJ2-7, with D perhaps matching TRBD1 (5 bases). V shed 11 bases and J shed 4 bases, with 18 bases lying between them. The CDR3 is 13 residues long. The germline V gene encodes CDR1 SNHLY and CDR2 FYNNEI. CDR3 residues: CASSQGARYEQYF. The CDR3 bases are TGTGCCTCATCCCAAGGGGCGAGATACGAGCAGTACTTC. Combining the CDR3 with reference TRBV2 and TRBJ2-7 gives the whole variable domain EPEVTQTPSHQVTQMGQEVILRCVPISNHLYFYWYRQILGQKVEFLVSFYNNEISEKSEIFDDQFSVERPDGSNFTLKIRSTKLEDSAMYFCASSQGARYEQYFGPGTRLTVT.

The chain has TRBV18 and TRBJ2-1; TRBD1 might be the D (6 bases). The CDR3 length is 14 residues. V lost 3 bases and J 16 bases, leaving 22 bases between the germline ends. Germline lookup yields CDR1 KGHSH and CDR2 LQKENI. The CDR3 sequence is CASSPSGGRSVIFF. The DNA for the CDR3 is TGTGCCAGCTCACCCTCTGGGGGCCGATCCGTAATATTCTTC.

Notes on this clonotype: A much larger clone differs from this one at a single base, so this may be a read error. The V gene is TRBV3-1, the J gene TRBJ1-6; D gene uncertain. V was shortened by 3 bases and J by 5 bases, with 5 bases between the two germline ends. The CDR3 has 13 amino acids. From germline, CDR1 is LGHDT and CDR2 YNNKEL (reference sequence). This CDR3 reads CASSHGNNSPLHF. In nucleotides, the CDR3 is TGTGCCAGCAGCCATGGAAATAATTCACCCCTCCACTTT.

This clonotype was observed many times. This sequence joins TRBV20-1 and TRBJ2-7; tentative D call: TRBD1 (6 bases). Trimming removed 2 bases from V and 4 bases from J, with 9 bases in between. This CDR3 contains 12 residues. The germline V gene encodes CDR1 DFQATT and CDR2 SNEGSKA (reference sequence). The CDR3 DNA sequence: TGCAGTGCTAGACCAGACAGGTACGAGCAGTACTTC. Translating it yields CSARPDRYEQYF.